This T cell receptor (beta chain) was sequenced in a study of blood T cells in healthy people across ages. From germline, CDR1 is MNHNS and CDR2 SASEGT. V was pared by 7 bases and J by 3 bases, with 21 bases between. The CDR3 has 17 residues. Primed by a sample-barcoded 5' primer and a J-beta primer mix, a second PCR proceeded for roughly 7 to 11 cycles. MiXCR, applied by TCRdb to the 5' RACE reads, yields one record per CDR3 protein. The sample carries over 600,000 distinct CDR3 sequences, roughly 21% recorded once. V usage is TRBV6-1 and J usage is TRBJ2-2; maybe TRBD1 (5 bases). Material: blood. The sequence derives from a man in his 70s in good health. The CDR3 sequence: CASTYNRQSHHTGELFF. The CDR3 coding sequence is TGTGCCAGCACCTATAACAGACAGTCCCACCACACCGGGGAGCTGTTTTTT.